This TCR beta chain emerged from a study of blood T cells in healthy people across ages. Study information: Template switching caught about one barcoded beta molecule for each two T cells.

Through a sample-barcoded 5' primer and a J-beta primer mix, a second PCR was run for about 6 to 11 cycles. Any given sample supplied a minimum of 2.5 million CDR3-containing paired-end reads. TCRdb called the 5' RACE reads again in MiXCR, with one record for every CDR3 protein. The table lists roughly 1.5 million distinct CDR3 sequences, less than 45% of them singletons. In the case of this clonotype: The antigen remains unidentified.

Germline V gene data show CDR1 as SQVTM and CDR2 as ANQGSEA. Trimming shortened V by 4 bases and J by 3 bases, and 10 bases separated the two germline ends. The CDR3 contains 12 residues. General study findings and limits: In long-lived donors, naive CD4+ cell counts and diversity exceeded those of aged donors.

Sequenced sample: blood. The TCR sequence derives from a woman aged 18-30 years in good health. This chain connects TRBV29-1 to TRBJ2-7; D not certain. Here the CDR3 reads CSVGVGNYEQYF. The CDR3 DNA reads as TGCAGCGTTGGGGTAGGGAACTACGAGCAGTACTTC.